The T cell receptor beta chain under discussion was sequenced for a study of shared clonotypes between healthy human individuals. TCRdb's copy holds only in-frame clones and misses some; the assay was immunoSEQ multiplex PCR. The table has 1.4 million or so clones, about 98.5% seen once. Sequenced sample: naive CD4+ T cells sorted from blood. Stated subset: CD45RA+ positively selected. The receptor comes from a man younger than 40 in good health.

The CDR3 DNA reads TGCGCCAGCATGTCACTAGCGGGAGAAGGGAGCACAGATACGCAGTATTTT. Its protein product is CASMSLAGEGSTDTQYF. The chain employs TRBV5-1 and TRBJ2-3, with 11 nucleotides matching TRBD2. Germline V gives CDR1 SGHRS, CDR2 YFSETQ. Trimming removed 6 bases from V and 0 bases from J; junction bases left unmatched: 9. The CDR3 spans 17 residues.